This entry lists 30 T cell receptor beta chains sequenced from one sample in a study of blood T cells in healthy people across ages. Primed by a sample-barcoded 5' primer and a J-beta primer mix, a second PCR proceeded for 7 to 11 cycles. TCRdb recomputed calls from the 5' RACE reads with MiXCR, one row per CDR3 protein. The table records roughly 680,000 distinct CDR3 sequences, approximately 52% of them present only once. Specimen: blood. The receptors were sampled from a woman of 80 years or more in good health.

Regarding this clonotype: A single base separates this from a much larger clone, so it may be a read error. The rearrangement links TRBV7-3 to TRBJ2-7; D is undetermined. V lost 5 bases and J 7 bases, leaving 12 bases between the germline ends. CDR1 SGHTA and CDR2 FQGTGA come from the germline V gene. The length of the CDR3 is 12 residues. The CDR3 nucleotides are TGTGCCAGCAGCAGTAGCAGGAATGAGCAGTACTTC. It yields the protein CASSSSRNEQYF.

As regards this clonotype: A much larger clone differs by one base, so this may be a read error. This rearrangement joins TRBV24-1 to TRBJ2-3; D possibly corresponds to TRBD2 (7 bases). From germline, CDR1 is KGHDR and CDR2 SFDVKD. The CDR3 has 17 residues. The V end was cut by 2 bases, the J end by 6 bases, with 20 bases between. CDR3 region: CATSDSRRGGVDDTQYF. In nucleotides, the CDR3 is TGTGCCACCAGTGATTCCCGACGAGGGGGGGTGGACGATACGCAGTATTTT.

For this clonotype: A read error may produce the germline difference seen at one junction end. The chain is built from TRBV27 and TRBJ2-4; 7 bases map to TRBD2. The closer fit of TRBJ2-7 to the DNA end suggests the J call may be wrong. This CDR3 is built from 13 residues. Germline V gene lookup returns CDR1 MNHEY and CDR2 SMNVEV (reference sequence). This chain's CDR3 is CDSSVGGGYEQYF. CDR3 bases: TGTGACAGCAGTGTCGGCGGGGGCTACGAGCAGTACTTC.

The chain joins TRBV12-3 or TRBV12-4 to TRBJ1-1; a weak D match, TRBD1 (6 bases). Trimming pared 0 bases from V and 2 bases from J, leaving 10 bases between. The CDR3 extends over 15 amino acids. In DNA form, the CDR3 reads TGTGCCAGCAGTTTAGCGACGGGACACAACACTGAAGCTTTCTTT. It codes for CASSLATGHNTEAFF.

The V call is TRBV11-3, the J call TRBJ2-3, with unresolved D. CDR1 is SGHNT, CDR2 YENEEA, per germline. Trimming shortened V by 5 bases and J by 7 bases, and 7 bases separated the two germline ends. This CDR3 has 11 amino acids. Here the CDR3 reads CASSPPYTQYF. The CDR3 DNA reads as TGTGCCAGCAGCCCACCCTATACGCAGTATTTT.

This clonotype occurred once. A junction boundary mismatches the germline segment, possibly from a read error. The CDR3 sequence: CAGSPSTQYF. The CDR3 DNA follows: TGCGCCGGCAGCCCCTCTACGCAGTATTTT. The rearrangement links TRBV5-1 to TRBJ2-3; D is uncertain. CDR3 size: 10 residues. The V gene's germline CDR1 is SGHRS and CDR2 YFSETQ.

The chain links TRBV29-1 to TRBJ1-6; 7 positions agree with TRBD1. CDR1 and CDR2 (germline): SQVTM, ANQGSEA. Trimming took 6 bases from V and 6 from J; bases not matched to a gene: 5. The CDR3 covers 13 residues. The CDR3 DNA sequence: TGCAGCGTCCGACAGGGTTCTAATTCACCCCTCCACTTT. Protein: CSVRQGSNSPLHF.

This clonotype appeared a few times. The chain is built from TRBV5-1 and TRBJ1-2; a possible D gene is TRBD1 (6 bases). Trimming left V 4 bases short and J 4 bases short, with 17 bases between. The CDR3 sequence is 15 residues long. In germline, CDR1 is SGHRS, CDR2 YFSETQ. As DNA, the CDR3 is TGCGCCAGCAGCCAGGATAAGACAGGCCGCTATGGCTACACCTTC. As protein: CASSQDKTGRYGYTF.

The chain combines TRBV5-1 with TRBJ2-2; TRBD2 is a possible D gene (6 bases). The CDR3 consists of 15 residues. Germline lookup yields CDR1 SGHRS and CDR2 YFSETQ. The ends were cut back, 2 bases at V and 2 bases at J, with 10 bases in the middle. CDR3 protein: CASSFLASNTGELFF. DNA for the CDR3: TGCGCCAGCAGCTTCCTAGCGAGTAACACCGGGGAGCTGTTTTTT.

The chain recombines TRBV2 with TRBJ2-7; TRBD2 aligns across 12 bases. The V segment lost 8 bases and the J segment 5 bases; nucleotides outside the gene matches: 10. The CDR3 runs to 15 residues. Germline CDR1 and CDR2: SNHLY and FYNNEI. CDR3 protein: CASVLGLAGKHEQYF. The CDR3 DNA reads as TGTGCCAGCGTTCTAGGACTAGCGGGAAAGCACGAGCAGTACTTC.

The chain combines TRBV2 with TRBJ2-3; 9 positions match TRBD2. Per the germline V gene, CDR1 is SNHLY and CDR2 is FYNNEI. V lost 7 bases to trimming and J lost 4 bases; unmatched junction nucleotides: 9. The CDR3 length is 15 residues. The CDR3 reads CASIFGGGAADTQYF. CDR3 sequence (DNA): TGTGCCAGCATCTTTGGCGGGGGGGCCGCAGATACGCAGTATTTT.

This chain connects TRBV5-1 to TRBJ2-7; D perhaps matches TRBD1 (6 bases). Looked up from germline, CDR1 is SGHRS and CDR2 is YFSETQ. The V end was cut by 0 bases, the J end by 2 bases, with 12 bases between. The CDR3 length is 15 residues. This CDR3 is CASSLEQGPPYEQYF. CDR3 bases: TGCGCCAGCAGCTTGGAACAGGGCCCTCCCTACGAGCAGTACTTC.

This clonotype was recorded at least ten times. The J gene is TRBJ2-4, the V gene TRBV4-1; weak D call: TRBD2 (6 bases). The CDR3 is 16 residues long. Trimming shortened V by 0 bases and J by 7 bases, and 16 bases separated the two germline ends. Germline V gives CDR1 MGHRA, CDR2 YSYEKL. CDR3 region: CASSQDARGIGNIQYF. The CDR3 DNA sequence: TGCGCCAGCAGCCAAGACGCGCGCGGGATCGGGAACATTCAGTACTTC.

This chain connects TRBV7-2 to TRBJ1-2, with 9 nucleotides matching TRBD1. CDR3 length: 12 residues. Trimming cost V 4 bases and J 8 bases; bases outside gene matches: 2. Per the germline V gene, CDR1 is SGHTA and CDR2 is FQGNSA. CDR3 amino acids: CASSWDREGYTF. DNA of the CDR3: TGTGCCAGCAGCTGGGACAGGGAGGGCTACACCTTC.

A note on this clonotype: The germline gene is not matched at one end of the junction; a read error may be the cause. The V gene is TRBV10-3, the J gene TRBJ2-1; D perhaps matches TRBD1 (6 bases). The end of the DNA is better explained by TRBJ2-7, so the J call may be wrong. Germline lookup yields CDR1 ENHRY and CDR2 SYGVKD. The CDR3 is 14 residues long. The CDR3 DNA sequence: TGTACCATCAGACAGGAGCCCTCCTACAATGAGCAGTACTTC. Protein: CTIRQEPSYNEQYF.

In the case of this clonotype: A much bigger clone sits one base away, suggesting this may be a read error. The V gene is TRBV27, the J gene TRBJ2-5, with D maybe TRBD2 (5 bases). Germline lookup yields CDR1 MNHEY and CDR2 SMNVEV (reference sequence). The length of the CDR3 is 14 residues. In DNA form, the CDR3 reads TGTGCCAGCAGTGTATCAACGGGGCAAGAGACCCAGTACTTC. It encodes CASSVSTGQETQYF.

The V call is TRBV7-2, the J call TRBJ2-1; TRBD2 matches 12 bases. Trimming cost V 1 base and J 9 bases; bases outside gene matches: 10. Germline V lookup: CDR1 SGHTA, CDR2 FQGNSA. The length of the CDR3 is 17 residues. The CDR3 loop is CASSLGRLTSGGIEQFF. CDR3 coding DNA: TGTGCCAGCAGCTTAGGGAGATTGACTAGCGGGGGTATTGAGCAGTTCTTC. Together with reference TRBV7-2 and TRBJ2-1, the CDR3 gives the full variable domain: GAGVSQSPSNKVTEKGKDVELRCDPISGHTALYWYRQSLGQGLEFLIYFQGNSAPDKSGLPSDRFSAERTGGSVSTLTIQRTQQEDSAVYLCASSLGRLTSGGIEQFFGPGTRLTVL.

The chain uses TRBV12-3 or TRBV12-4 and TRBJ2-7; weak D call: TRBD2 (5 bases). V lost 6 bases to trimming and J lost 1 base, with 10 bases between them. CDR3 length equals 13 residues. CDR3 amino acids: CASRRTFSYEQYF. The CDR3 nucleotides are TGTGCCAGCAGGAGGACTTTTTCCTACGAGCAGTACTTC.

The genes are TRBV20-1 and TRBJ2-3; 7 nucleotides match TRBD2. The germline V gene has CDR1 DFQATT and CDR2 SNEGSKA (reference sequence). This CDR3 spans 14 amino acids. J lost 2 bases, V lost 2 bases, and 4 bases had no gene match. CDR3 loop: CSARSAGVTDTQYF. The DNA for the CDR3 is TGCAGTGCTAGAAGTGCGGGGGTCACAGATACGCAGTATTTT.

This clonotype was seen ten or more times. The rearrangement uses TRBV5-1 and TRBJ2-1; 12 bases fit TRBD2. With 4 bases clipped from V and 8 bases from J, the junction kept 13 bases outside the gene matches. The CDR3 is made up of 17 amino acids. Germline loops: CDR1 SGHRS, CDR2 YFSETQ. The CDR3 spells CASSPGLAGRYGDEQFF. The CDR3 DNA follows: TGCGCCAGCAGCCCTGGACTAGCGGGGAGATATGGCGATGAGCAGTTCTTC.

This clonotype showed up many times. This chain connects TRBV29-1 to TRBJ2-7, with D possibly matching TRBD1 (5 bases). The germline V and J ends were trimmed by 8 bases and 0 bases, with 11 bases remaining between them. CDR1 is SQVTM, CDR2 ANQGSEA, per germline. CDR3 size: 12 residues. The CDR3: CSSIGDSYEQYF. CDR3 coding DNA: TGCAGCTCCATAGGGGACTCCTACGAGCAGTACTTC.

There are many counts of this clonotype. V is TRBV2 and J is TRBJ1-6, with 8 bases identical to TRBD1. V gave up 5 bases and J gave up 0 bases; unmatched junction bases: 3. This CDR3 is built from 16 residues. Looked up from germline, CDR1 is SNHLY and CDR2 is FYNNEI. In nucleotides, the CDR3 is TGTGCCAGCAGTCGGACAGGGAGCTCCTATAATTCACCCCTCCACTTT. Residues: CASSRTGSSYNSPLHF.

The V call is TRBV7-2, the J call TRBJ1-2; D may be TRBD1 (5 bases). With 6 bases removed from V and 7 bases from J, the gap between germline ends came to 18 bases. This CDR3 comprises 14 residues. CDR1 is SGHTA and CDR2 is FQGNSA in the germline V gene. The CDR3 sequence: CASRITGTTAGYTF. The CDR3 bases are TGTGCCAGCAGGATTACCGGGACGACGGCTGGCTACACCTTC.

The rearrangement links TRBV12-3 or TRBV12-4 to TRBJ2-5, with 10 bases matching TRBD2. This CDR3 comprises 16 residues. The V gene end was trimmed by 5 bases and the J gene end by 1 base; junction bases not matched to a gene: 7. In DNA, the CDR3 is TGTGCCAGCAGTCTCGGGACTAGCGCCCTCCAAGAGACCCAGTACTTC. Translated: CASSLGTSALQETQYF.

This clonotype occurred a few times. V and J are TRBV2 and TRBJ2-3; D ambiguous. V gave up 8 bases and J gave up 4 bases, with 10 bases separating them. The V gene's germline CDR1 is SNHLY and CDR2 FYNNEI. The CDR3 is 12 residues long. The CDR3 DNA reads TGTGCCAGCGTGGGGATTCCAGATACGCAGTATTTT. It translates to CASVGIPDTQYF.

This clonotype was counted at least ten times. The CDR3 DNA reads TGTGCCAGCAGCTACCGGACGCAGGGCGTAAACATTCAGTACTTC. It is translated as CASSYRTQGVNIQYF. The chain couples TRBV7-2 to TRBJ2-4; possible D gene TRBD1, 5 bases. The CDR3 loop spans 15 amino acids. CDR1 SGHTA and CDR2 FQGNSA come from the germline V gene. With 4 bases removed from V and 6 bases from J, the gap between germline ends came to 16 bases.

This clonotype was observed once. V is TRBV10-3 and J is TRBJ2-7; 10 bases are a match to TRBD2. This CDR3 comprises 18 residues. CDR1 ENHRY and CDR2 SYGVKD come from the germline V gene. V shed 3 bases and J 2 bases; nucleotides not matched to a gene: 13. The chain's CDR3 is CAISDPALSSGSAYEQYF. The CDR3 nucleotides are TGTGCCATCAGTGACCCAGCCCTCTCTAGCGGGAGCGCCTACGAGCAGTACTTC.

This clonotype was seen only a few times. This chain links TRBV6-1 with TRBJ2-7; possibly TRBD1 or TRBD2 for D (7 bases each). Germline-derived CDR1 and CDR2 are MNHNS and SASEGT. Deletions cut 2 bases from V and 2 bases from J, with 13 bases between. The CDR3 is 15 amino acids. The CDR3 region has the DNA TGTGCCAGCAGTGAACAGGCAGGGGGGGCCTACGAGCAGTACTTC. The encoded protein is CASSEQAGGAYEQYF.

The chain is built from TRBV15 and TRBJ1-5; no definite D call. This CDR3 is 16 amino acids long. CDR1 and CDR2 (germline): LNHNV, YYDKDF (reference sequence). The V end was cut by 1 base, the J end by 9 bases, with 19 bases between. The CDR3 DNA follows: TGTGCCACCAGCAGAGGTTCGACTGCTATCGCAGGGCCCCAGCATTTT. It yields the protein CATSRGSTAIAGPQHF.

On this clonotype itself: A much larger clone differs from this one at a single base, so this may be a read error. The chain recombines TRBV20-1 with TRBJ2-1; 9 nucleotides align to TRBD2. CDR3 length: 15 amino acids. The ends lost 6 bases at V and 5 bases at J; junction bases unmatched: 11. Germline V gene sequence: CDR1 DFQATT, CDR2 SNEGSKA (reference sequence). As DNA, the CDR3 is TGCAGTGCGGGACGAGCGGGGGGATTCAACAATGAGCAGTTCTTC. Translation: CSAGRAGGFNNEQFF.